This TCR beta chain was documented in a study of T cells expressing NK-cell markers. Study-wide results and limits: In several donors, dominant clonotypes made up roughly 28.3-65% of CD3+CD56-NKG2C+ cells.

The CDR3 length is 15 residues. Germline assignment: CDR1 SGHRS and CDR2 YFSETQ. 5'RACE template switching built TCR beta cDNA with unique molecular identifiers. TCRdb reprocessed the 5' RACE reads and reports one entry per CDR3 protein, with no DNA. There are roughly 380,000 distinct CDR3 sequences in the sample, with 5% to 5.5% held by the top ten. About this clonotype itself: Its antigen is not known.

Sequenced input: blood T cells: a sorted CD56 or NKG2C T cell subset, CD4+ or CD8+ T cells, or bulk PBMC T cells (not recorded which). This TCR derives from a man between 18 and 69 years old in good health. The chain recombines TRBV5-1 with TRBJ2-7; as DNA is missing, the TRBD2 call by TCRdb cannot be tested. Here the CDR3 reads CASSPEVGPSYEQYF.